This T cell receptor beta chain was captured in a study of response to subunit inactivated influenza vaccine. With regard to this clonotype: Its antigen is still unknown.

A single record per CDR3 protein comes from TCRdb applying MiXCR to the RT-PCR reads. The sample consists of 500,000 to 600,000 distinct CDR3 sequences, roughly 12% of them appearing once. V was trimmed by 6 bases and J by 9 bases, leaving 14 bases between them. The CDR3 has 12 residues. Study results and limitations: Authors suggested few new T cells are recruited by each seasonal influenza vaccination.

The specimen comprised PBMCs from blood, sampled on the day of vaccination. This rearrangement joins TRBV12-3 or TRBV12-4 to TRBJ1-2; D is undetermined. The TCR was taken from a man over 45 who received an inactivated influenza vaccine. CDR3 sequence reads: CASSPGGWSYTF. CDR3 bases: TGTGCCAGCAGCCCTGGAGGCTGGAGCTACACCTTC.